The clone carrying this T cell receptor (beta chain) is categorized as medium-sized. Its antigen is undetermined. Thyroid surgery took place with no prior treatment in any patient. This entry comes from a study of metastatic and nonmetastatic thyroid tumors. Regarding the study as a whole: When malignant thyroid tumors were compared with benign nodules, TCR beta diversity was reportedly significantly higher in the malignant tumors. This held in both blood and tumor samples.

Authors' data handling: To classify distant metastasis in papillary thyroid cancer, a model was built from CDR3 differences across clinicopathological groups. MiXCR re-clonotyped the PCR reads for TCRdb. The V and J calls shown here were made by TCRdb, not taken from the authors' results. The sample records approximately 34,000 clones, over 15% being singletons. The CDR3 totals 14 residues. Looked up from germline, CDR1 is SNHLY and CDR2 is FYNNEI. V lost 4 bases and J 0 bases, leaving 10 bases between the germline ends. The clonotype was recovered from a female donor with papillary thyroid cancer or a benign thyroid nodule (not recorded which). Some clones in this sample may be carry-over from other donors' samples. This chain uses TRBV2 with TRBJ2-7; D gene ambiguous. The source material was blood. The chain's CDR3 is CASSGIGRSYEQYF. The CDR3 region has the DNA TGTGCCAGCAGTGGGATAGGACGCTCCTACGAGCAGTACTTC.